This T cell receptor beta chain was sequenced for a study of T cell repertoires in cytomegalovirus infection. Study-level points and caveats: Accumulated public TCR beta family frequency recognized individuals carrying CMV together with the relevant HLA. Dominant in the ex vivo response were TCR beta clonotypes restricted by HLA-C and specific for CMV.

J was trimmed by 4 bases and V by 5 bases; bases with no gene match: 8. CDR1 and CDR2 (germline): SGHVS, FQNEAQ. The CDR3 covers 15 residues. MiXCR, applied by TCRdb to the reads, yields one record per CDR3 protein. In the table there are fewer than 550,000 distinct CDR3 sequences, 10% to 12% of which are singletons. In its sample, this clonotype was seen many times. Its antigen is unknown. Sequenced input: PBMCs. The chain is built from TRBV7-8 and TRBJ2-3; 8 bases are a match to TRBD2. The sequence was collected from a human donor in good health (CMV status not recorded). Some clones in this sample may be carry-over from other donors' samples. CDR3 in amino acids: CASSPGGTRADTQYF. For the CDR3, the DNA is TGTGCCAGCAGCCCGGGGGGGACCCGGGCAGATACGCAGTATTTT.